What follows are 5 T cell receptor beta chains derived from one specimen sequenced in a study of T cells in localized non-small cell lung cancer. Some clones are missing from TCRdb's copy, which holds only in-frame ones; the method was immunoSEQ multiplex PCR. Of 25,000 to 40,000 clones detected, 80% appear once; the ten largest clones hold about 15%. The sample consisted of peripheral blood, taken before any cancer treatment. The receptors here all came from a male donor older than 55 with stage III squamous cell lung carcinoma.

The chain combines TRBV7-2 with TRBJ1-3; D ambiguous. Germline V lookup: CDR1 SGHTA, CDR2 FQGNSA. Trimming removed 1 base from V and 1 base from J, with 5 bases in between. This CDR3 comprises 14 residues. The CDR3 DNA is TGTGCCAGCAGCTTAGATAGTTCTGGAAACACCATATATTTT. Its translation: CASSLDSSGNTIYF.

The chain combines TRBV19 with TRBJ1-5; perhaps TRBD1 as D (5 bases). The CDR3 runs 16 residues. Trimming removed 3 bases from V and 4 bases from J, with 16 bases in between. CDR1 is LNHDA and CDR2 is SQIVND in the germline V gene (reference sequence). CDR3 amino acids: CASSIQGLPNNQPQHF. CDR3 nucleotides: TGTGCCAGTAGTATCCAGGGACTTCCCAATAATCAGCCCCAGCATTTT.

The V call is TRBV18, the J call TRBJ2-1; TRBD2 might be the D (7 bases). The ends were cut back, 2 bases at V and 7 bases at J, with 24 bases in the middle. The germline V gene has CDR1 KGHSH and CDR2 LQKENI. The CDR3 has 18 amino acids. In nucleotides, the CDR3 is TGTGCCAGCTCACCAGATGAGGGGGAGGGCCCTCGTTTGAATGAGCAGTTCTTC. Amino acids: CASSPDEGEGPRLNEQFF.

The chain joins TRBV15 to TRBJ1-4; no firm D call. V lost 5 bases and J 8 bases, leaving 9 bases between the germline ends. This CDR3 region has 12 residues. CDR1 is LNHNV and CDR2 is YYDKDF in the germline V gene (reference sequence). The CDR3 DNA is TGTGCCACCAGCCAAGGGAGGGAAAAACTGTTTTTT. Its protein is CATSQGREKLFF.

This chain joins TRBV7-2 and TRBJ1-1; no definite D call. This CDR3 comprises 13 residues. In germline, CDR1 is SGHTA, CDR2 FQGNSA. V lost 4 bases and J 3 bases, leaving 9 bases between the germline ends. CDR3 loop: CASSSSPYTEAFF. As DNA, the CDR3 is TGTGCCAGCAGCTCCTCCCCCTACACTGAAGCTTTCTTT.